The source of this TCR beta chain is a study of OX40 agonist ivuxolimab in advanced cancers. Notes on the study in general: Nonresponders, in some cases, also had low normalized T-cell clonal expansion. More expanded clones were found, on average, in CD8+ than in CD4+ T cells.

To note about this clone: What it binds is unknown.

TCRdb's copy holds only in-frame clones and misses some; the assay was immunoSEQ multiplex PCR. The sample holds some 58,000 clones, roughly 80% seen once. Autoimmune disease history or systemic immunosuppression disqualified patients. Baseline was the first blood sampling point, followed by cycle 4 day 1 and cycle 7 day 1. The TCR originated in an adult with an advanced solid tumor such as melanoma, head and neck, liver or kidney cancer. The input for sequencing was CD4+ or CD8+ T cells sorted from blood, taken in a trial of the OX40 agonist ivuxolimab.

CDR3 protein: CATGGQETQYF. The CDR3 DNA reads as TGTGCCACCGGGGGCCAAGAGACCCAGTACTTC. The chain joins TRBV2 to TRBJ2-5; D perhaps matches TRBD2 (6 bases). Per the germline V gene, CDR1 is SNHLY and CDR2 is FYNNEI. V dropped 10 bases and J dropped 1 base, with 7 bases sitting between them. The CDR3 is 11 residues long. Looking up the rest from reference TRBV2 and TRBJ2-5 gives the full variable domain: EPEVTQTPSHQVTQMGQEVILRCVPISNHLYFYWYRQILGQKVEFLVSFYNNEISEKSEIFDDQFSVERPDGSNFTLKIRSTKLEDSAMYFCATGGQETQYFGPGTRLLVL.